This TCR beta chain originates from a study of cytomegalovirus exposure and HLA in healthy donors. The study's findings and limits: V segments that were indistinguishable, TRBV6-2 and TRBV6-3 among them, were omitted from analysis.

Germline V gene lookup returns CDR1 KGHSH and CDR2 LQKENI. The CDR3 has 16 amino acids. The V gene end was trimmed by 5 bases and the J gene end by 1 base; junction bases not matched to a gene: 5. A remark on this clone: Its antigen is not known.

Amplification used 60 Vbeta primers and 13 Jbeta primers. The method was immunoSEQ multiplex PCR; TCRdb's version includes in-frame clones alone and lacks a portion of them. The sample includes a few hundred thousand clones, 70% to 90% of them seen just once. The TCR sequence derives from a woman in her forties in good health and CMV-seropositive. The chain carries TRBV18 and TRBJ1-1; 12 positions match TRBD1. Sequencing input: PBMCs. The chain's CDR3 is CASSSRDRGRNTEAFF. CDR3 bases: TGTGCCAGCTCATCTCGGGACAGGGGGCGGAACACTGAAGCTTTCTTT.